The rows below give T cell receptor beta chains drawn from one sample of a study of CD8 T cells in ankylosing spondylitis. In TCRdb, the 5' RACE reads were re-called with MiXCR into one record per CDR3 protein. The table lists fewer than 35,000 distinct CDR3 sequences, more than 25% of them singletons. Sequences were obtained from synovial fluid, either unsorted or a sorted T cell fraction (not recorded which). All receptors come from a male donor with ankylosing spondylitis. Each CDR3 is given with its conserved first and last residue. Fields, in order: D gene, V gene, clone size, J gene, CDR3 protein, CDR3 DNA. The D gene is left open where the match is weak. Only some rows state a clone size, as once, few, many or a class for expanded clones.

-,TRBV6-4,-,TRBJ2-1,CASSDSIDYSYNEQFF,TGTGCCAGCAGTGACTCGATAGATTACTCCTACAATGAGCAGTTCTTC
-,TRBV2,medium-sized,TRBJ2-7,CASSEGQAGYEQYF,TGTGCCAGCAGTGAAGGGCAAGCCGGGTACGAGCAGTACTTC
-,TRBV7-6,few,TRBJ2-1,CASAAAFSVSYNEQFF,TGTGCCAGCGCTGCGGCCTTCTCGGTCTCCTACAATGAGCAGTTCTTC
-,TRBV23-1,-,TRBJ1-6,CASSQSLEVGSPLHF,TGCGCCAGCAGTCAATCGCTGGAGGTCGGTTCACCCCTCCACTTT
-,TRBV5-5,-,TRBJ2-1,CASSFINDNEQFF,TGTGCCAGCAGCTTCATAAATGACAATGAGCAGTTCTTC
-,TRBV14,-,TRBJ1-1,CASSQLPGAEAFF,TGTGCCAGCAGCCAACTCCCTGGGGCTGAAGCTTTCTTT
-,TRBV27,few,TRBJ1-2,CASSLQGSYGYTF,TGTGCCAGCAGTTTACAGGGCAGTTATGGCTACACCTTC
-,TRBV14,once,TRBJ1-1,CASSQYRPTEAFF,TGTGCCAGCAGCCAATACCGACCGACTGAAGCTTTCTTT
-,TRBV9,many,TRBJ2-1,CASSPRDLGGQFF,TGTGCCAGCAGCCCGAGGGACTTAGGAGGGCAGTTCTTC
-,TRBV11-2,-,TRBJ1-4,CASSLGAATNEKLFF,TGTGCCAGCAGCTTAGGGGCAGCAACTAATGAAAAACTGTTTTTT
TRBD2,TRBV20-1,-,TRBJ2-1,CSAREPKLASNEQFF,TGCAGTGCTAGAGAGCCTAAACTAGCGTCCAATGAGCAGTTCTTC
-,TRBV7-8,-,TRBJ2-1,CASSLVGRLPYNEQLF,TGTGCCAGCAGCTTAGTAGGCCGCCTCCCCTACAATGAGCAGCTCTTC
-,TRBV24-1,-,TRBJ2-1,CATSDGQYNEQFF,TGTGCCACCAGTGATGGACAGTACAATGAGCAGTTCTTC
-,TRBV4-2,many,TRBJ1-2,CASSQEAVGGGYTF,TGTGCCAGCAGCCAAGAGGCAGTCGGCGGGGGCTACACCTTC
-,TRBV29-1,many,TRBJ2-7,CSVAPSPGDLSYEQYF,TGCAGCGTTGCCCCGTCCCCCGGGGACCTCTCCTACGAGCAGTACTTC
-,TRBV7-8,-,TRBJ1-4,CASSLALGALEKLFF,TGTGCCAGCAGCTTAGCCTTGGGGGCGCTTGAAAAACTGTTTTTT
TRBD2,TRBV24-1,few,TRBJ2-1,CATSDWKAGGHNEQFF,TGTGCCACCAGTGATTGGAAAGCGGGAGGCCACAATGAGCAGTTCTTC
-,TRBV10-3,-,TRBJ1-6,CAIREATDNSPLHF,TGTGCCATCAGGGAGGCGACGGATAATTCACCCCTCCACTTT
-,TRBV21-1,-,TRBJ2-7,CASSTQDAYEQYF,TGTGCCAGCAGCACGCAGGACGCCTACGAGCAGTACTTC
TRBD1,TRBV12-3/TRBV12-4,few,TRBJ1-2,CASLGGTGNDYGYTF,TGTGCCAGCTTGGGGGGGACAGGGAACGACTATGGCTACACCTTC
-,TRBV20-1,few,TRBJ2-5,CSARDEGPRWLGAPGETQYF,TGCAGTGCTAGAGATGAGGGCCCTAGATGGCTAGGAGCGCCAGGGGAGACCCAGTACTTC
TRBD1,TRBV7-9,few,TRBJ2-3,CASNVQGPPTDTQYF,TGTGCCAGCAACGTACAGGGGCCCCCAACAGATACGCAGTATTTT
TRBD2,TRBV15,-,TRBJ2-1,CATTGLAVYNEQFF,TGTGCCACCACCGGACTAGCAGTCTACAATGAGCAGTTCTTC
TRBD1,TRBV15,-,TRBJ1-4,CATSRDRGTGNEKLFF,TGTGCCACCAGCAGAGATCGTGGGACAGGGAATGAAAAACTGTTTTTT
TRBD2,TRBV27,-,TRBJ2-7,CASSLSGGTGGEQYF,TGTGCCAGCAGTTTATCCGGGGGTACGGGGGGGGAGCAGTACTTC
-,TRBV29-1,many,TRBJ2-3,CSAQSYGGVGPDTQYF,TGCAGCGCCCAAAGCTATGGGGGAGTCGGGCCAGATACGCAGTATTTT
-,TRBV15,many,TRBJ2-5,CATSRGAGDQETQYF,TGTGCCACCAGCAGAGGAGCAGGTGACCAAGAGACCCAGTACTTC
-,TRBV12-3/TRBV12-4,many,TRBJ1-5,CASSSDTYSNSNQPQHF,TGTGCCAGCAGCAGCGACACCTATAGCAATAGCAATCAGCCCCAGCATTTT
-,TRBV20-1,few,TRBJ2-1,CSASDGSDYNEQFF,TGCAGTGCTAGTGACGGGAGTGACTACAATGAGCAGTTCTTC
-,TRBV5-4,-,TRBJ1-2,CASSSDREGGYTF,TGTGCCAGCAGCTCGGACCGGGAAGGAGGCTACACCTTC